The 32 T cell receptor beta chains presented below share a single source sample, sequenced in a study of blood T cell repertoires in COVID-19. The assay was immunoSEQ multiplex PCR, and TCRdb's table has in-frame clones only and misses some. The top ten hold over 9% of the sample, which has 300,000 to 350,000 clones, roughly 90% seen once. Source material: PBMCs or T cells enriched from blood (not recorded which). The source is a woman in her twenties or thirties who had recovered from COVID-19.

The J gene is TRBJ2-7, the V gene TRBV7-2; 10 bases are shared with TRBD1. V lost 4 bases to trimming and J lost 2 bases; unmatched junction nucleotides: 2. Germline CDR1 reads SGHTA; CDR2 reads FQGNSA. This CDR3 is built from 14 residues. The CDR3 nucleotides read TGTGCCAGCAGCTCTGGACAGGGGGCCTACGAGCAGTACTTC. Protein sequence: CASSSGQGAYEQYF.

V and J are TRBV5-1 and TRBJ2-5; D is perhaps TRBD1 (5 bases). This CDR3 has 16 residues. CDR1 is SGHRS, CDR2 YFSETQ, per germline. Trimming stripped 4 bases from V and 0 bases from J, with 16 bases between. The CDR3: CASSPGSFSYQETQYF. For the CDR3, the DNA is TGCGCCAGCAGCCCAGGGTCCTTCTCGTACCAAGAGACCCAGTACTTC. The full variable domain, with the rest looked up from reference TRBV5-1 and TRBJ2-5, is KAGVTQTPRYLIKTRGQQVTLSCSPISGHRSVSWYQQTPGQGLQFLFEYFSETQRNKGNFPGRFSGRQFSNSRSEMNVSTLELGDSALYLCASSPGSFSYQETQYFGPGTRLLVL.

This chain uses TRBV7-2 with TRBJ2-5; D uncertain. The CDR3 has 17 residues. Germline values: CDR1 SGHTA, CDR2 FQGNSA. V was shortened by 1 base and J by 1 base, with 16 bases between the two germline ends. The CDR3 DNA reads TGTGCCAGCAGCTTAGAGAGCTTCGAGGATCTCCAAGAGACCCAGTACTTC. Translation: CASSLESFEDLQETQYF.

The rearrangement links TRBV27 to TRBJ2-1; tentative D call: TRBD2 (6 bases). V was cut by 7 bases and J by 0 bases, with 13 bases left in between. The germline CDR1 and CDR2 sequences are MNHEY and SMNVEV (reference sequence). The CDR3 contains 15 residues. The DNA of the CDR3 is TGTGCCAGCACGGACGGGGGAGACTCCTACAATGAGCAGTTCTTC. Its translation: CASTDGGDSYNEQFF.

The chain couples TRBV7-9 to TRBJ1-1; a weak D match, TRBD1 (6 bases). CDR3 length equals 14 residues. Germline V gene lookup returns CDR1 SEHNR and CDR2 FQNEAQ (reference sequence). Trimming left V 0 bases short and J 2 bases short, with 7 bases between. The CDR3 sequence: CASSLADRNTEAFF. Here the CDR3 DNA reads TGTGCCAGCAGCTTAGCGGACAGAAACACTGAAGCTTTCTTT.

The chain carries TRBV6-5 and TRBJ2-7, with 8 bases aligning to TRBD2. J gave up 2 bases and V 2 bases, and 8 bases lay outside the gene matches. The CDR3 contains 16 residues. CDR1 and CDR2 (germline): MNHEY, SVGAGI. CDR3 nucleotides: TGTGCCAGCAGTTACGAATATGTGCGGGGGGCCTACGAGCAGTACTTC. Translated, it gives CASSYEYVRGAYEQYF.

CDR3 bases: TGCGCCAGCAGCGAAGGTCGGACAGAACCCCAAGATACGCAGTATTTT. Translating gives CASSEGRTEPQDTQYF. The chain has TRBV5-1 and TRBJ2-3, with D perhaps TRBD1 (6 bases). Germline CDR1 SGHRS, CDR2 YFSETQ. CDR3 size: 16 residues. V was clipped by 4 bases and J by 5 bases, with 20 bases between them.

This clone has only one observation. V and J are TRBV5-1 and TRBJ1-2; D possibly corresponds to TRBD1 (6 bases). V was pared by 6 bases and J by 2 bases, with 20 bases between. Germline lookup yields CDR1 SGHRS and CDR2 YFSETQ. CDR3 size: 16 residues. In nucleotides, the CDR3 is TGCGCCAGCAATCCCTCAGGGGTTGGGCTGAACTATGGCTACACCTTC. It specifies CASNPSGVGLNYGYTF.

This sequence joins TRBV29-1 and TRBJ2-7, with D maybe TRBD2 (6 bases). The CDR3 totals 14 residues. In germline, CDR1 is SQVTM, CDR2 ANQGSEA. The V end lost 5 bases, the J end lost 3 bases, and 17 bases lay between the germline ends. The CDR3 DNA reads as TGCAGCGTTTCACCCATCGGGCGGGACTACGAGCAGTACTTC. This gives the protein CSVSPIGRDYEQYF.

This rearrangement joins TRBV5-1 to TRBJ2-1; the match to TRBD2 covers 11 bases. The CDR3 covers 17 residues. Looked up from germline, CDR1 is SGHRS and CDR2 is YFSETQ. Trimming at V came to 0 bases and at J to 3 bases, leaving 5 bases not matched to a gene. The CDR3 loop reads CASSLELAGAGYNEQFF. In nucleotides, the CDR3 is TGCGCCAGCAGCTTGGAACTAGCGGGAGCGGGCTACAATGAGCAGTTCTTC.

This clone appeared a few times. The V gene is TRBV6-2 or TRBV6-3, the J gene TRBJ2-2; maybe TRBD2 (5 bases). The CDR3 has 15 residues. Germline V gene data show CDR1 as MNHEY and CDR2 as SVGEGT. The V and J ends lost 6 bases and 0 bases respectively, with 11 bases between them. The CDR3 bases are TGTGCCAGCAGCCTAGCCGTAGCGAACACCGGGGAGCTGTTTTTT. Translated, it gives CASSLAVANTGELFF.

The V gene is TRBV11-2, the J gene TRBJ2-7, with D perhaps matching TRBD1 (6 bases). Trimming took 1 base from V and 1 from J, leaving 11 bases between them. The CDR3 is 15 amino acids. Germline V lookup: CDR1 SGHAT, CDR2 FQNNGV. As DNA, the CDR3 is TGTGCCAGCAGCTTAGCATCAGGGGATTCCTACGAGCAGTACTTC. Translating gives CASSLASGDSYEQYF. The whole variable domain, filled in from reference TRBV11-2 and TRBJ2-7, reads EAGVAQSPRYKIIEKRQSVAFWCNPISGHATLYWYQQILGQGPKLLIQFQNNGVVDDSQLPKDRFSAERLKGVDSTLKIQPAKLEDSAVYLCASSLASGDSYEQYFGPGTRLTVT.

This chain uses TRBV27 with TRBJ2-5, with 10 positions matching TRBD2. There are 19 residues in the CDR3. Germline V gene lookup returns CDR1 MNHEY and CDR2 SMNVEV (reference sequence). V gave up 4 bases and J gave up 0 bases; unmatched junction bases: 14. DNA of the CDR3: TGTGCCAGCAGTTCACTTCGTTGGACTAGCGGTTTGTACCAAGAGACCCAGTACTTC. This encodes CASSSLRWTSGLYQETQYF.

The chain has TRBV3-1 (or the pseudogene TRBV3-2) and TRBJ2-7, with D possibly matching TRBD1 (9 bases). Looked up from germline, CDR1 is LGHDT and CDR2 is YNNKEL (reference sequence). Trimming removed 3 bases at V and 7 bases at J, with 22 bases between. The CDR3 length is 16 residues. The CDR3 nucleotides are TGTGCCAGCAGCCAGGGGACAGGGCGATCGGGAGGGGAGCAGTACTTC. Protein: CASSQGTGRSGGEQYF.

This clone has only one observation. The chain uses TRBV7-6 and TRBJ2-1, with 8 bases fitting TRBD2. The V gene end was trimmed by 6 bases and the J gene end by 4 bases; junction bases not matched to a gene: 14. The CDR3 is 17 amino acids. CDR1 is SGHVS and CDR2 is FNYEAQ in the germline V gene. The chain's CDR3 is CASSQTPGGPGYNEQFF. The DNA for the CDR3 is TGTGCCAGCAGTCAAACTCCGGGAGGGCCGGGGTACAATGAGCAGTTCTTC. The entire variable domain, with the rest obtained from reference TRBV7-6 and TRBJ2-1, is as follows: GAGVSQSPRYKVTKRGQDVALRCDPISGHVSLYWYRQALGQGPEFLTYFNYEAQQDKSGLPNDRFSAERPEGSISTLTIQRTEQRDSAMYRCASSQTPGGPGYNEQFFGPGTRLTVL.

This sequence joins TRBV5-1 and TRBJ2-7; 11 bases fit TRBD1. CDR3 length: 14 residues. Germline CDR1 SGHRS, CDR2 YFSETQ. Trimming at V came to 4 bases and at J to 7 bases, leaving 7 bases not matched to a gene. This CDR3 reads CASSQGQGAGEQYF. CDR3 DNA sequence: TGCGCCAGCAGCCAAGGACAGGGGGCGGGTGAGCAGTACTTC.

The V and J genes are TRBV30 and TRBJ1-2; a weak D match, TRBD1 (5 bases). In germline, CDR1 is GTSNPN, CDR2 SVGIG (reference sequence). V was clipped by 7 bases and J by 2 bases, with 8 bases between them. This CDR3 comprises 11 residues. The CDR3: CAFGQNYGYTF. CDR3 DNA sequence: TGTGCCTTTGGACAAAACTATGGCTACACCTTC.

For the CDR3, the DNA is TGTGCCAGCAGCTTAAATCGCGGATCACCCCTCCACTTT. It is translated as CASSLNRGSPLHF. The chain is built from TRBV7-3 and TRBJ1-6, with D uncertain. This CDR3 contains 13 residues. Trimming removed 1 base at V and 10 bases at J, with 8 bases between. CDR1 and CDR2 (germline): SGHTA, FQGTGA.

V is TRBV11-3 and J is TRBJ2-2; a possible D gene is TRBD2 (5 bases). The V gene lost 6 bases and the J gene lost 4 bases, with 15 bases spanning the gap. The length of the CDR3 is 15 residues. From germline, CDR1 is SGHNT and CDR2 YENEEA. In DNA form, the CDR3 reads TGTGCCAGCAGATCTAAGGTCGGGATCACCGGGGAGCTGTTTTTT. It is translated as CASRSKVGITGELFF.

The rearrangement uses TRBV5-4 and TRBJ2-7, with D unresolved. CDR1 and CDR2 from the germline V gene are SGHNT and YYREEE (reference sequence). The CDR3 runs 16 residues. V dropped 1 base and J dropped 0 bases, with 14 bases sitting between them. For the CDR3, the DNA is TGTGCCAGCAGCTTGAGTCTCCCCGCGAACTCCTACGAGCAGTACTTC. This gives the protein CASSLSLPANSYEQYF. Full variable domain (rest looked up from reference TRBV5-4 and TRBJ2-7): ETGVTQSPTHLIKTRGQQVTLRCSSQSGHNTVSWYQQALGQGPQFIFQYYREEENGRGNFPPRFSGLQFPNYSSELNVNALELDDSALYLCASSLSLPANSYEQYFGPGTRLTVT.

The CDR3 loop reads CASSLGPQGTQYF. CDR3 sequence (DNA): TGTGCCAGCAGCTTAGGGCCTCAGGGGACGCAGTATTTT. The V gene is TRBV7-9, the J gene TRBJ2-3, with TRBD1 as a possible D gene (6 bases). The CDR3 has 13 amino acids. CDR1 and CDR2 from the germline V gene are SEHNR and FQNEAQ (reference sequence). The ends were cut back, 1 base at V and 9 bases at J, with 11 bases in the middle.

CDR3 protein: CASSPTAGAGGDYGYTF. The DNA for the CDR3 is TGCGCCAGCAGCCCCACCGCTGGGGCAGGGGGCGACTATGGCTACACCTTC. The genes are TRBV4-3 and TRBJ1-2; 8 bases match TRBD1. Per the germline V gene, CDR1 is LGHNA and CDR2 is YSLEER. The CDR3 runs 17 residues. The V gene end was trimmed by 4 bases and the J gene end by 3 bases; junction bases not matched to a gene: 13.

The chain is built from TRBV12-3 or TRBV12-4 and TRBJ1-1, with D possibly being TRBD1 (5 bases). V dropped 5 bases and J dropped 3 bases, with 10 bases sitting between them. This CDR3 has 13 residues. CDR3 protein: CASSRTQDTEAFF. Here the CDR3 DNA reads TGTGCCAGCAGTCGGACACAGGACACTGAAGCTTTCTTT.

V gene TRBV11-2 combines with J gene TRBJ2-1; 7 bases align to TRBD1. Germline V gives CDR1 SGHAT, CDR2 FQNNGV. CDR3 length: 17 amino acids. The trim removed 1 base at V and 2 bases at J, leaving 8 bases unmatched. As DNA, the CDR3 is TGTGCCAGCAGCTTAGTCATAGGGGGCTACCCCTACAATGAGCAGTTCTTC. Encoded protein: CASSLVIGGYPYNEQFF.

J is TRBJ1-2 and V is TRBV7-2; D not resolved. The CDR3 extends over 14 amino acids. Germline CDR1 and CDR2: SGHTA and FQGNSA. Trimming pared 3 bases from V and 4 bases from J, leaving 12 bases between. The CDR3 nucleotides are TGTGCCAGCAGCTTTCCGGGGATTCTCTATGGCTACACCTTC. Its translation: CASSFPGILYGYTF.

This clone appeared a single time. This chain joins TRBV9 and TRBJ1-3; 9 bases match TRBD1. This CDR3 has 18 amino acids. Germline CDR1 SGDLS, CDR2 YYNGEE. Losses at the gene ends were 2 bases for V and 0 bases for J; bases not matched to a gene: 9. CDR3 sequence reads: CASSVDRGISHSGNTIYF. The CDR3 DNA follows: TGTGCCAGCAGCGTGGACAGGGGTATCTCCCACTCTGGAAACACCATATATTTT.

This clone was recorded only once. CDR3 region: CASTHGTSAYNEQFF. CDR3 sequence (DNA): TGTGCCAGTACCCACGGGACTAGTGCCTACAATGAGCAGTTCTTC. The chain has TRBV19 and TRBJ2-1; 8 nucleotides agree with TRBD2. Per the germline V gene, CDR1 is LNHDA and CDR2 is SQIVND (reference sequence). The CDR3 has 15 residues. Trimming cost V 7 bases and J 2 bases; bases outside gene matches: 7. Based on the CDR3 plus reference TRBV19 and TRBJ2-1, the full variable domain is DGGITQSPKYLFRKEGQNVTLSCEQNLNHDAMYWYRQDPGQGLRLIYYSQIVNDFQKGDIAEGYSVSREKKESFPLTVTSAQKNPTAFYLCASTHGTSAYNEQFFGPGTRLTVL.

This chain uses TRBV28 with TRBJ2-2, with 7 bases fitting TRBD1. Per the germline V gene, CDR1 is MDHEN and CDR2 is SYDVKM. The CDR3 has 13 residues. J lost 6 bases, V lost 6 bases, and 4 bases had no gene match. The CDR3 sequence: CASRTTGAGELFF. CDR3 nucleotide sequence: TGTGCCAGCAGAACCACAGGGGCCGGGGAGCTGTTTTTT.

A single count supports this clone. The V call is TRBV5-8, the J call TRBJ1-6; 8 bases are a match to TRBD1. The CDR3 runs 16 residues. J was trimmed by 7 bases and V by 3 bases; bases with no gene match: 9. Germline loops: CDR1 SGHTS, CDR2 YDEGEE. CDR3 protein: CASSSGQGGWNSPLHF. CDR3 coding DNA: TGTGCCAGCAGCTCAGGACAGGGAGGTTGGAATTCACCCCTCCACTTT.

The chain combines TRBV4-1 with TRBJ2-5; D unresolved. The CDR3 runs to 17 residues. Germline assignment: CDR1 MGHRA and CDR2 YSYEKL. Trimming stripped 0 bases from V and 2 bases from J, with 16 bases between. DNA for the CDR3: TGCGCCAGCAGCCAAGATCTTTATAGGCTGACTCAAGAGACCCAGTACTTC. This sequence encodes CASSQDLYRLTQETQYF.

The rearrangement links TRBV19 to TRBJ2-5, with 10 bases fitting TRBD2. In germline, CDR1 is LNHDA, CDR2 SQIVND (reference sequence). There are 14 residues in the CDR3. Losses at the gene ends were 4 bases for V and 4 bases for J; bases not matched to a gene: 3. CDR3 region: CASSTGTSVETQYF. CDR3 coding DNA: TGTGCCAGTAGTACGGGGACTAGCGTAGAGACCCAGTACTTC.

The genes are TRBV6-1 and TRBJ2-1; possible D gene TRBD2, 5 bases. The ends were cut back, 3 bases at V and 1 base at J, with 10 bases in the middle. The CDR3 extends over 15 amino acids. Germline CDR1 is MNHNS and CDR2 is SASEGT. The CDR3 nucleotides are TGTGCCAGCAGTGAGCTCGGGGAGTCCTACAATGAGCAGTTCTTC. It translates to CASSELGESYNEQFF.